The clone carrying this TCR beta chain has only a few counts. As yet, its antigen is unknown. Both peripheral blood and punch biopsies of lesional scalp skin were obtained from patients who had alopecia areata. CDR3 length: 12 amino acids. The germline V and J ends were trimmed by 5 bases and 3 bases, with 11 bases remaining between them. Germline V gene sequence: CDR1 SQVTM, CDR2 ANQGSEA. RNA extraction and reverse transcription yielded cDNA as sequencing template. Sequenced by immunoSEQ multiplex PCR; TCRdb stores in-frame clones only, minus some. The table records approximately 58,000 clones, about 40% of them present only once. The data stem from a study of CD8+ T cells in alopecia areata. Study-wide results and caveats: In lesional scalp, particularly from alopecia totalis/universalis, clonality was higher than in normal scalp. Compared with mice, patients displayed less clear TCR sharing, possibly for HLA-related reasons.

The receptor was derived from a human donor with alopecia areata. The chain uses TRBV29-1 and TRBJ2-7, with D possibly being TRBD2 (6 bases). The sequenced material came from NKG2D-low CD8+ T cells sorted from blood. CDR3: CSVWDLSYEQYF. The CDR3 DNA follows: TGCAGCGTTTGGGACTTAAGCTACGAGCAGTACTTC.